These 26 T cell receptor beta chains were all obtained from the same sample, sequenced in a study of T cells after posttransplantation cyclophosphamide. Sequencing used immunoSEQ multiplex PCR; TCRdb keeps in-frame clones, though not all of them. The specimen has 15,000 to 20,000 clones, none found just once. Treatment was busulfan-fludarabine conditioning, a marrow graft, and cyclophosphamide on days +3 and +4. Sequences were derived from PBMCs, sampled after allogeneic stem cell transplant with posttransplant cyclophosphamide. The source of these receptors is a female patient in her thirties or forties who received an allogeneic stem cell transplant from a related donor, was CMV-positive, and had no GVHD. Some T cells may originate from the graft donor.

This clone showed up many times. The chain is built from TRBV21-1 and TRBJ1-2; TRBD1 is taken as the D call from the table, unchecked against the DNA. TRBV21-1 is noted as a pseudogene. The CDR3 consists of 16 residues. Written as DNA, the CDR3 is TGTGCCAGCAGCAACCGACAGGAAAAGGGAAACTATGGCTACACCTTC. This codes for CASSNRQEKGNYGYTF.

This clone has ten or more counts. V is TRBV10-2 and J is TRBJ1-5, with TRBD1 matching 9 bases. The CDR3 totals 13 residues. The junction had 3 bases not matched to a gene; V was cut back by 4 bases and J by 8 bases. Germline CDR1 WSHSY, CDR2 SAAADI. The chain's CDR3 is CASSGTGEEPQHF. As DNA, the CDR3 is TGCGCCAGCAGTGGGACAGGGGAAGAGCCCCAGCATTTT.

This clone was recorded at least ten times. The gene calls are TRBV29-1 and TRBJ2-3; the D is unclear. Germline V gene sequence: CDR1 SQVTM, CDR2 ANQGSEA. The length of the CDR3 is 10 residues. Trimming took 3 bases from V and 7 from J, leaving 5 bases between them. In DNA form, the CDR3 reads TGCAGCGTTGACAGGAATACGCAGTATTTT. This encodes CSVDRNTQYF.

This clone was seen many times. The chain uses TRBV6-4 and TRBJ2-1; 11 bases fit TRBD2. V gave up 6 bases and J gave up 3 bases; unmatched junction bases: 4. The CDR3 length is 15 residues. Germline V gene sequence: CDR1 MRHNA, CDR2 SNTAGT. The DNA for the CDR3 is TGTGCCAGCAGCCCCGGGACTAGCGGCTACAATGAGCAGTTCTTC. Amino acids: CASSPGTSGYNEQFF.

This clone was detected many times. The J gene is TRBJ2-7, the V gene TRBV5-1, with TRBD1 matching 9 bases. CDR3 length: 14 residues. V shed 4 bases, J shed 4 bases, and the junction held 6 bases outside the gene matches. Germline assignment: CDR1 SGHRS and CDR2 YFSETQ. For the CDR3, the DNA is TGCGCCAGCAGCCTAACAGGGGGCGAGTACGAGCAGTACTTC. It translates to CASSLTGGEYEQYF.

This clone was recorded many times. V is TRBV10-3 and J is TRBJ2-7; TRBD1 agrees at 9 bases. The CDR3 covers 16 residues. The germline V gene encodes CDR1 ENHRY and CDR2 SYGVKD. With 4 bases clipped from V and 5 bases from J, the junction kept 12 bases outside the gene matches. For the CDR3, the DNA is TGTGCCATCAGTGGCAATCTAGGGGACAGGGTTAACGAGCAGTACTTC. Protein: CAISGNLGDRVNEQYF.

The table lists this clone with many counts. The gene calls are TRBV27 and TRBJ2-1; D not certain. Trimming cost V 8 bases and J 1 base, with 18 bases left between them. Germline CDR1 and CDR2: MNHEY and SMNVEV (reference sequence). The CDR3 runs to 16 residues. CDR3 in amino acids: CASHSFLQRSYNEQFF. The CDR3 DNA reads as TGTGCCAGCCACAGCTTCTTACAAAGGTCCTACAATGAGCAGTTCTTC.

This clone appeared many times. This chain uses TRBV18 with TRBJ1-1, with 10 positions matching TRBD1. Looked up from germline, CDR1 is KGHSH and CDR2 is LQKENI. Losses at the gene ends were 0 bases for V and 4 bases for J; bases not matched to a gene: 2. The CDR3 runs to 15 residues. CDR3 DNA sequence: TGTGCCAGCTCACCACCCGGGACAGGGGTCACTGAAGCTTTCTTT. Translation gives CASSPPGTGVTEAFF.

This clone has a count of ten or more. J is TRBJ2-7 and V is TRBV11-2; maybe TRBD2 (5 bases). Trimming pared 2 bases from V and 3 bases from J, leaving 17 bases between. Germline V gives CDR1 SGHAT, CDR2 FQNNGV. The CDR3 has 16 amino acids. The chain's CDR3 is CASSLSGFGVNYEQYF. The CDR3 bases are TGTGCCAGCAGCTTATCCGGGTTCGGGGTTAACTACGAGCAGTACTTC.

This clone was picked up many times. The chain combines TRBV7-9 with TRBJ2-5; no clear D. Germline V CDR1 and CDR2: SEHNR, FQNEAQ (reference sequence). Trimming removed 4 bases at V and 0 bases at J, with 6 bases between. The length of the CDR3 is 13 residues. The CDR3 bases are TGTGCCAGCAGCTCGAGATACCAAGAGACCCAGTACTTC. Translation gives CASSSRYQETQYF.

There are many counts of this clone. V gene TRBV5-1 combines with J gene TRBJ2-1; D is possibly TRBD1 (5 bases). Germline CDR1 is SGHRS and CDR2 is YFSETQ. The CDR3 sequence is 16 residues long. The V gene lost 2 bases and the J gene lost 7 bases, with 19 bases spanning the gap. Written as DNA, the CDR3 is TGCGCCAGCAGCTTTGTGCCACAGGTGGGCACTAATGAGCAGTTCTTC. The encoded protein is CASSFVPQVGTNEQFF.

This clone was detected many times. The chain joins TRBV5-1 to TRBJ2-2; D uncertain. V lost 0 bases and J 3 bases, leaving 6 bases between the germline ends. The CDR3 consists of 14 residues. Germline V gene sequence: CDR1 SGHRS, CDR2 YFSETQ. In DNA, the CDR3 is TGCGCCAGCAGCTTGGACAGTTACACCGGGGAGCTGTTTTTT. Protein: CASSLDSYTGELFF.

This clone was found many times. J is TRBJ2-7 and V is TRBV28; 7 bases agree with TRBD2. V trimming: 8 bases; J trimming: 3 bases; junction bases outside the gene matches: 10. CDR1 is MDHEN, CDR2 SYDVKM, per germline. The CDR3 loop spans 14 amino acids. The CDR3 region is CASRRGWPNYEQYF. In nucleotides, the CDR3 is TGTGCCAGCCGGCGGGGGTGGCCTAACTACGAGCAGTACTTC.

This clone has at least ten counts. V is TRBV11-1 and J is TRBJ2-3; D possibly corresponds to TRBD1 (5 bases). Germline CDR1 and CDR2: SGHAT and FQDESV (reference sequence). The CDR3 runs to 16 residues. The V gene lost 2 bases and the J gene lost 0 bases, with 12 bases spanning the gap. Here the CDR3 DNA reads TGTGCCAGCAGCTTAAGGACATCGCAAAGCACAGATACGCAGTATTTT. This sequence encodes CASSLRTSQSTDTQYF.

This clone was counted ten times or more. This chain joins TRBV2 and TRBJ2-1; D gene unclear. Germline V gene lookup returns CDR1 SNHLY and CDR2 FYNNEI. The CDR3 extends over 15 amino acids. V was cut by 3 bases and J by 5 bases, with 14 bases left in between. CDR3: CASSEILYLNNEQFF. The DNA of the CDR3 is TGTGCCAGCAGTGAGATTCTCTACTTAAACAATGAGCAGTTCTTC. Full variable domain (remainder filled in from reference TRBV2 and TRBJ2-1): EPEVTQTPSHQVTQMGQEVILRCVPISNHLYFYWYRQILGQKVEFLVSFYNNEISEKSEIFDDQFSVERPDGSNFTLKIRSTKLEDSAMYFCASSEILYLNNEQFFGPGTRLTVL.

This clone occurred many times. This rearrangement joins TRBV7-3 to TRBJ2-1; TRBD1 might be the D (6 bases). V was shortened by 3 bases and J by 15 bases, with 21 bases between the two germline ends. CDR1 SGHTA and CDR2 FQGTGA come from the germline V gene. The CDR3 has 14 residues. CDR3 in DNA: TGTGCCAGCAGCTTCGGGGACCCGAGACAGGTTTTGTTCTTC. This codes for CASSFGDPRQVLFF.

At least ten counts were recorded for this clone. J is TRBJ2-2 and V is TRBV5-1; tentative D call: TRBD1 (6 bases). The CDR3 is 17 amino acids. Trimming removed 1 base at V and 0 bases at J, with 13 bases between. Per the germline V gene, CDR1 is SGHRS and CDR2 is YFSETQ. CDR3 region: CASSLSQGPSNTGELFF. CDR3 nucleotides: TGCGCCAGCAGCTTGAGCCAGGGGCCTTCGAACACCGGGGAGCTGTTTTTT. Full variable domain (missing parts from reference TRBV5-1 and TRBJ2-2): KAGVTQTPRYLIKTRGQQVTLSCSPISGHRSVSWYQQTPGQGLQFLFEYFSETQRNKGNFPGRFSGRQFSNSRSEMNVSTLELGDSALYLCASSLSQGPSNTGELFFGEGSRLTVL.

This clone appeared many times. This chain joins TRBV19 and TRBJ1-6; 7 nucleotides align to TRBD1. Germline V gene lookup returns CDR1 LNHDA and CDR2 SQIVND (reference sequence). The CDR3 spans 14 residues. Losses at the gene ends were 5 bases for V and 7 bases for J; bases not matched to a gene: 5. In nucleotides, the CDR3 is TGTGCCAGTAGTGGACAGGCGTACAATTCACCCCTCCACTTT. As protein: CASSGQAYNSPLHF.

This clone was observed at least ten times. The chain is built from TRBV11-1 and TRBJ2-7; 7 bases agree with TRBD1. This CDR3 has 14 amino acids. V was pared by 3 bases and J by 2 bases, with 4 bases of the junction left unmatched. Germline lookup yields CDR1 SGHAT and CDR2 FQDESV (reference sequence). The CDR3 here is CASSFRDSTYEQYF. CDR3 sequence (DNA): TGTGCCAGCAGCTTTAGGGACAGCACCTACGAGCAGTACTTC.

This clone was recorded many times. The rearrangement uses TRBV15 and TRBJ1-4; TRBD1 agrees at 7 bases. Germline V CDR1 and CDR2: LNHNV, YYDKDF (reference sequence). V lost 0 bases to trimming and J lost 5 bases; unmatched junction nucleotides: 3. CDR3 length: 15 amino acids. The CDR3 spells CATSRDPQGNEKLFF. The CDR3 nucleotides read TGTGCCACCAGCAGAGATCCACAGGGGAATGAAAAACTGTTTTTT.

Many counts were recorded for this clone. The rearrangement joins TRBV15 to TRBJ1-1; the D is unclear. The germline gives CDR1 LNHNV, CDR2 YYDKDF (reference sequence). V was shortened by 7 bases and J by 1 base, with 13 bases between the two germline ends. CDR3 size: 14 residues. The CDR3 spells CATTGSVGNTEAFF. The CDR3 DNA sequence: TGTGCCACCACCGGGTCTGTTGGGAACACTGAAGCTTTCTTT.

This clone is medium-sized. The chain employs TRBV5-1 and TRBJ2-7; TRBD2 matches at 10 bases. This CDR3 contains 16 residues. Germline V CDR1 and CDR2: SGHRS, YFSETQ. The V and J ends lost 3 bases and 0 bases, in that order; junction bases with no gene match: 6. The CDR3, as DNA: TGCGCCAGCAGCTCCAGACTAGCGGGCAGCTCCTACGAGCAGTACTTC. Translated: CASSSRLAGSSYEQYF.

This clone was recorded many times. The CDR3 protein is CASSLSRANTGELFF. CDR3 bases: TGTGCCAGCAGCCTCTCCCGCGCGAACACCGGGGAGCTGTTTTTT. V and J are TRBV2 and TRBJ2-2; D not resolved. The ends were cut back, 6 bases at V and 0 bases at J, with 11 bases in the middle. The CDR3 runs 15 residues. Looked up from germline, CDR1 is SNHLY and CDR2 is FYNNEI. Looking up the rest from reference TRBV2 and TRBJ2-2 gives the full variable domain: EPEVTQTPSHQVTQMGQEVILRCVPISNHLYFYWYRQILGQKVEFLVSFYNNEISEKSEIFDDQFSVERPDGSNFTLKIRSTKLEDSAMYFCASSLSRANTGELFFGEGSRLTVL.

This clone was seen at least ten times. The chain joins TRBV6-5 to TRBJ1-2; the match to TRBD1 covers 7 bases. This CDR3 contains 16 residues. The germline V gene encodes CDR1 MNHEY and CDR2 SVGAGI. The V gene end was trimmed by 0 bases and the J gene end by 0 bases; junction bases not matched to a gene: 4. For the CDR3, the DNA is TGTGCCAGCAGTTACTCGGGACAGCAGCCTAACTATGGCTACACCTTC. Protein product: CASSYSGQQPNYGYTF.

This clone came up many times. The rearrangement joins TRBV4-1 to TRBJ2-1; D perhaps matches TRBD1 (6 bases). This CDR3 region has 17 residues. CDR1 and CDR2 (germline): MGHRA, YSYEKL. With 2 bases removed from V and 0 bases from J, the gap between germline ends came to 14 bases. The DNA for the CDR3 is TGCGCCAGCAGCCAACCGGCAGACAGGAGCTCCTACAATGAGCAGTTCTTC. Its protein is CASSQPADRSSYNEQFF.

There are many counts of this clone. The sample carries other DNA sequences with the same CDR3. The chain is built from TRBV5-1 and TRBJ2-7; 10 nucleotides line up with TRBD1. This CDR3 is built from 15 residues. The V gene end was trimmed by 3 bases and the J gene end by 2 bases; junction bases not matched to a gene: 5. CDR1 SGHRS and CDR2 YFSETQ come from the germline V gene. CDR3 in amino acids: CASSWGTGETYEQYF. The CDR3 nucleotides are TGCGCCAGCAGCTGGGGGACAGGGGAAACCTACGAGCAGTACTTC.